These T cell receptor beta chains were read from a single sample in a study of metastatic and nonmetastatic thyroid tumors. With MiXCR, TCRdb reprocessed the PCR reads. The table shows 15,000 to 20,000 clones, with about 20% occurring only once. The sequencing sample was made of tumor tissue. The receptors here all came from a female donor with papillary thyroid cancer or a benign thyroid nodule (not recorded which). Some clones in this sample may be carry-over from other donors' samples. The CDR3 runs from the conserved cysteine through the conserved F or W. A D gene is named only where the DNA matches it firmly. The size field is filled for only some rows; it gives once, few, many or a size class.

j_call | v_call | clone_size | d_call | cdr3_nt | cdr3_aa
TRBJ1-4 | TRBV28 | many | - | TGTGCCAGCACCGAGGGTGGGGAACTGTTTTTT | CASTEGGELFF
TRBJ2-7 | TRBV4-1 | - | - | TGCGCCAGCAGCCAAGTTATGGCCTACGAGCAGTACTTC | CASSQVMAYEQYF
TRBJ2-7 | TRBV28 | - | - | TGTGCCAGCAGCCCGATTGAGTGGGTTAGGTACGAGCAGTACTTC | CASSPIEWVRYEQYF
TRBJ1-6 | TRBV28 | few | - | TGTGCCAGCAGTTTAGGGGGGATGTGTTCACCCCTCCACTTT | CASSLGGMCSPLHF
TRBJ1-2 | TRBV11-2 | - | - | TGTGCCAGCAGCCCCCCGCTCGGCAGGGAGAGCTATGGCTACACCTTC | CASSPPLGRESYGYTF
TRBJ2-1 | TRBV5-6 | many | - | TGTGCCAGCAGCTCAAACCCCTCGCAGCCTGGGTGGGAGCAGTTCTTC | CASSSNPSQPGWEQFF
TRBJ1-4 | TRBV5-6 | - | - | TGTGCCAGCAGCTTGGCTTCTGGGGAAAAACTGTTTTTT | CASSLASGEKLFF
TRBJ1-5 | TRBV28 | few | TRBD1 | TGTGCCAGCAGTCCCTATGGACAGGGCAATCAGCCCCAGCATTTT | CASSPYGQGNQPQHF
TRBJ1-1 | TRBV12-3/TRBV12-4 | many | TRBD1 | TGTGCCAGCACCGACAGGGGGGCTGAAGCTTTCTTT | CASTDRGAEAFF
TRBJ1-6 | TRBV18 | - | - | TGTGCCAGCTCCCCCCAAAGGGATTCACCCCTCCACTTT | CASSPQRDSPLHF
TRBJ2-1 | TRBV11-2 | - | - | TGTGCCAGCAGCTTAACTGGGAACCTCAACAATGAGCAGTTCTTC | CASSLTGNLNNEQFF
TRBJ2-3 | TRBV7-6 | few | - | TGTGCCAGCAGCTCCTCCGGGCAGCCTGGGGGAGATACGCAGTATTTT | CASSSSGQPGGDTQYF
TRBJ2-1 | TRBV5-8 | medium-sized | TRBD1 | TGTGCCAGCGGAAAGGACAGGGCCTCCTACAATGAGCAGTTCTTC | CASGKDRASYNEQFF
TRBJ2-7 | TRBV7-6 | many | - | TGTGCCAGCAGCTTAGTGGCCGGCCCCCGGGGCGAGCAGTACTTC | CASSLVAGPRGEQYF
TRBJ1-1 | TRBV2 | - | - | TGTGCCAGCAGTGATGTCGCATTTAACACTGAAGCTTTCTTT | CASSDVAFNTEAFF